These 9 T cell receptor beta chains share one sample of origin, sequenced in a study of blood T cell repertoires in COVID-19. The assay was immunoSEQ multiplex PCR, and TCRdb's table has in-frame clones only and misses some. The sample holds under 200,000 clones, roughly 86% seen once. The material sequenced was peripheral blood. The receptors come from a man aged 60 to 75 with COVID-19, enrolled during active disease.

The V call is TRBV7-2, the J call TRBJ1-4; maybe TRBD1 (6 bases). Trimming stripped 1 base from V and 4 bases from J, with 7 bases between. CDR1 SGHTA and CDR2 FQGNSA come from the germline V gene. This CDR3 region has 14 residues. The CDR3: CASSLGTDNEKLFF. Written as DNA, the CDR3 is TGTGCCAGCAGCTTAGGGACAGATAATGAAAAACTGTTTTTT.

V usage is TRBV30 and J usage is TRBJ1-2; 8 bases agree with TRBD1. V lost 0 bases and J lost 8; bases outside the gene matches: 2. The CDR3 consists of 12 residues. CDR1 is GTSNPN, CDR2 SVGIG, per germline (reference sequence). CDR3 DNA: TGTGCCTGGAGTGTACAGGGGGGAGGCTACACCTTC. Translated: CAWSVQGGGYTF.

CDR3 loop: CASSRQGADGVFTDTQYF. Here the CDR3 DNA reads TGTGCCAGCAGCCGACAGGGGGCGGACGGGGTTTTTACAGATACGCAGTATTTT. This chain uses TRBV6-4 with TRBJ2-3; 10 nucleotides align to TRBD1. Losses at the gene ends were 6 bases for V and 3 bases for J; bases not matched to a gene: 15. Germline V CDR1 and CDR2: MRHNA, SNTAGT. The CDR3 contains 18 residues.

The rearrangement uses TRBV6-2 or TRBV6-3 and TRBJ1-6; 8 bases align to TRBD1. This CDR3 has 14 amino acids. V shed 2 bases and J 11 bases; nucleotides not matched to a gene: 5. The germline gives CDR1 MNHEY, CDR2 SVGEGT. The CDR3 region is CASSYRQGNAPLHF. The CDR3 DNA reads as TGTGCCAGCAGTTACCGACAGGGGAACGCACCCCTCCACTTT.

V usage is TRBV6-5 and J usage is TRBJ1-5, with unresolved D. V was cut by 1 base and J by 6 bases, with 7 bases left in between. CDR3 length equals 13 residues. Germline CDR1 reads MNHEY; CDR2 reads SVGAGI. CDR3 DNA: TGTGCCAGCAGTTACTTAAGAGGTCAGCCCCAGCATTTT. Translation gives CASSYLRGQPQHF.

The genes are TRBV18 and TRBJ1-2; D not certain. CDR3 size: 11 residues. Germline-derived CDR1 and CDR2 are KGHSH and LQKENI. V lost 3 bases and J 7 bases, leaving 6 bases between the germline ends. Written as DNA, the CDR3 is TGTGCCAGCTCACCCGGGTCTGGCTACACCTTC. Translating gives CASSPGSGYTF.

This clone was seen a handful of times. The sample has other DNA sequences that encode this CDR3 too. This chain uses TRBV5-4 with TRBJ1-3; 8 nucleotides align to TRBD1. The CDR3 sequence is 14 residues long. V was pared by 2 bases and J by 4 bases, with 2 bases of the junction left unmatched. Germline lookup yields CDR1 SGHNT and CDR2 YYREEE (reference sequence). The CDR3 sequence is CASSLQGDGNTIYF. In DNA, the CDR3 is TGTGCCAGCAGCTTACAGGGGGACGGAAACACCATATATTTT.

CDR3 nucleotide sequence: TGTGCCAGCAGCTTAAATCAACTAGCGGGGCCCACCGGGGAGCTGTTTTTT. This codes for CASSLNQLAGPTGELFF. The chain couples TRBV7-2 to TRBJ2-2; the match to TRBD2 covers 10 bases. CDR3 length: 17 residues. The germline CDR1 and CDR2 sequences are SGHTA and FQGNSA. J gave up 4 bases and V 2 bases, and 7 bases lay outside the gene matches.

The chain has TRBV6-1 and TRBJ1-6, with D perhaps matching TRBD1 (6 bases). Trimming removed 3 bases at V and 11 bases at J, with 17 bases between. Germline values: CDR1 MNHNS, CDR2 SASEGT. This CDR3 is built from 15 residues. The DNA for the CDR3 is TGTGCCAGCAGTGACACCCTAGGGGGTTTGGCACCCCTCCACTTT. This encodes CASSDTLGGLAPLHF.